The subject of this entry is one TCR beta chain. These data originate in a study of technical replicates of blood from several donors. Generated by immunoSEQ multiplex PCR, the TCRdb table keeps only in-frame clones and is missing some. Of fewer than 95,000 clones listed, 75% to 95% are singletons. Trimming pared 6 bases from V and 1 base from J, leaving 15 bases between. The germline gives CDR1 MDHEN, CDR2 SYDVKM. The CDR3 sequence is 15 residues long. V usage is TRBV28 and J usage is TRBJ1-1, with D uncertain. This clonotype was obtained from a human donor in good health. Sequencing input: T cells isolated from PBMCs. The CDR3 loop reads CASSPTKSWNTEAFF. CDR3 in DNA: TGTGCCAGCAGCCCAACTAAATCATGGAACACTGAAGCTTTCTTT.